This passage covers 19 T cell receptor beta chains from one sample sequenced in a study of CD8 T cells in Susac syndrome. About 0.45 to 1 ug RNA was reverse transcribed with random hexamers. One entry per CDR3 protein results from TCRdb running MiXCR on the immunoSEQ multiplex PCR reads. The data show about 130,000 distinct CDR3 sequences, 85% to 95% seen once. The source material was CD8+ T cells from PBMCs. The source is a human donor with Susac syndrome.

This sequence joins TRBV29-1 and TRBJ2-2, with a possible D match to TRBD2 (5 bases). CDR3 length: 11 amino acids. V was clipped by 6 bases and J by 9 bases, with 11 bases between them. Germline V gene sequence: CDR1 SQVTM, CDR2 ANQGSEA. This CDR3 reads CSVTTGWELFF. As DNA, the CDR3 is TGCAGCGTCACGACGGGGTGGGAGCTGTTTTTT.

The chain joins TRBV9 to TRBJ2-5; D uncertain. V was clipped by 2 bases and J by 0 bases, with 11 bases between them. The CDR3 has 15 residues. The germline V gene encodes CDR1 SGDLS and CDR2 YYNGEE. The CDR3 here is CASSVVPGHQETQYF. CDR3 sequence (DNA): TGTGCCAGCAGCGTGGTACCCGGGCACCAAGAGACCCAGTACTTC.

This sequence joins TRBV13 and TRBJ2-7, with TRBD2 matching 12 bases. The junction had 4 bases not matched to a gene; V was cut back by 7 bases and J by 6 bases. This CDR3 has 13 residues. Germline loops: CDR1 PRHDT, CDR2 FYEKMQ (reference sequence). The CDR3 is CASTPSGRVEQYF. The CDR3, as DNA: TGTGCCAGCACCCCTAGCGGGAGGGTCGAGCAGTACTTC.

The J gene is TRBJ1-2, the V gene TRBV6-1, with D maybe TRBD1 (6 bases). The V gene's germline CDR1 is MNHNS and CDR2 SASEGT. This CDR3 spans 12 amino acids. The V and J ends lost 10 bases and 6 bases respectively, with 15 bases between them. The CDR3 protein is CANERTDDGYTF. DNA for the CDR3: TGTGCCAACGAGCGGACAGACGATGGCTACACCTTC.

The rearrangement uses TRBV6-5 and TRBJ1-5; D not resolved. Per the germline V gene, CDR1 is MNHEY and CDR2 is SVGAGI. Between the trimmed V and J ends, which lost 0 bases and 4 bases, there was a span of 10 bases. The CDR3 has 15 amino acids. CDR3 DNA sequence: TGTGCCAGCAGTTACTCAGCCCTGGGTAATCAGCCCCAGCATTTT. It is translated as CASSYSALGNQPQHF.

This sequence joins TRBV13 and TRBJ2-5; D call uncertain. The CDR3 is 14 amino acids. Germline CDR1 is PRHDT and CDR2 is FYEKMQ (reference sequence). V lost 5 bases, J lost 1 base, and 11 bases lay in between. For the CDR3, the DNA is TGTGCCAGCAGCCCCATGGTTGGCCAAGAGACCCAGTACTTC. As protein: CASSPMVGQETQYF.

This chain links TRBV5-1 with TRBJ2-7, with 7 bases identical to TRBD2. The CDR3 consists of 15 residues. Germline CDR1 and CDR2: SGHRS and YFSETQ. The junction had 16 bases not matched to a gene; V was cut back by 4 bases and J by 9 bases. The CDR3 sequence: CASSPVAGLEKGQYF. In DNA form, the CDR3 reads TGCGCCAGCAGCCCGGTAGCGGGCCTGGAAAAGGGGCAGTACTTC. Full variable domain (outside the CDR3, taken from reference TRBV5-1 and TRBJ2-7): KAGVTQTPRYLIKTRGQQVTLSCSPISGHRSVSWYQQTPGQGLQFLFEYFSETQRNKGNFPGRFSGRQFSNSRSEMNVSTLELGDSALYLCASSPVAGLEKGQYFGPGTRLTVT.

This clonotype was picked up one time. The chain couples TRBV18 to TRBJ2-7, with 8 bases aligning to TRBD2. CDR3 size: 18 residues. The V segment lost 1 base and the J segment 2 bases; nucleotides outside the gene matches: 13. Germline V gene sequence: CDR1 KGHSH, CDR2 LQKENI. CDR3 sequence reads: CASSPLDRAGDPPYEQYF. The CDR3 DNA reads as TGTGCCAGCTCACCACTGGATAGAGCGGGAGACCCTCCCTACGAGCAGTACTTC.

The gene calls are TRBV29-1 and TRBJ1-1, with D unclear. Trimming removed 4 bases at V and 5 bases at J, with 5 bases between. From germline, CDR1 is SQVTM and CDR2 ANQGSEA. The CDR3 runs to 10 residues. The CDR3 coding sequence is TGCAGCGTTGGTGTAACTGAAGCTTTCTTT. This encodes CSVGVTEAFF.

CDR3 residues: CASSSTQGASYEQYF. As DNA, the CDR3 is TGTGCCAGCAGTTCGACACAGGGGGCTTCCTACGAGCAGTACTTC. V is TRBV27 and J is TRBJ2-7, with 9 positions matching TRBD1. V lost 4 bases to trimming and J lost 1 base; unmatched junction nucleotides: 5. Germline lookup yields CDR1 MNHEY and CDR2 SMNVEV (reference sequence). The CDR3 length is 15 residues.

The chain carries TRBV9 and TRBJ2-5; unclear D gene. Looked up from germline, CDR1 is SGDLS and CDR2 is YYNGEE. The CDR3 is 11 residues long. V lost 1 base to trimming and J lost 4 bases, with 2 bases between them. The CDR3 region has the DNA TGTGCCAGCAGCGTATCAGAGACCCAGTACTTC. It translates to CASSVSETQYF.

The V call is TRBV19, the J call TRBJ2-1; 7 bases line up with TRBD2. J gave up 4 bases and V 3 bases, and 6 bases lay outside the gene matches. Germline V gene sequence: CDR1 LNHDA, CDR2 SQIVND (reference sequence). This CDR3 is 15 amino acids long. The CDR3: CASSINDGGYNEQFF. DNA of the CDR3: TGTGCCAGTAGTATTAACGACGGGGGGTACAATGAGCAGTTCTTC. The whole variable domain, filled in from reference TRBV19 and TRBJ2-1, reads DGGITQSPKYLFRKEGQNVTLSCEQNLNHDAMYWYRQDPGQGLRLIYYSQIVNDFQKGDIAEGYSVSREKKESFPLTVTSAQKNPTAFYLCASSINDGGYNEQFFGPGTRLTVL.

This chain links TRBV24-1 with TRBJ2-7, with a weak D call TRBD2 (6 bases). The V and J ends lost 4 bases and 7 bases respectively, with 10 bases between them. This CDR3 is 12 amino acids long. CDR1 and CDR2 from the germline V gene are KGHDR and SFDVKD. Here the CDR3 DNA reads TGTGCCACCAGTGAGGGGGGAGCGGAGCAGTACTTC. Amino acid sequence: CATSEGGAEQYF.

The V and J genes are TRBV9 and TRBJ2-1; 7 bases are shared with TRBD2. Germline-derived CDR1 and CDR2 are SGDLS and YYNGEE. The junction had 14 bases not matched to a gene; V was cut back by 0 bases and J by 5 bases. This CDR3 comprises 18 residues. The CDR3 loop is CASSVEGSGSLHNNEQFF. In nucleotides, the CDR3 is TGTGCCAGCAGCGTAGAAGGTAGCGGGTCCCTACACAACAATGAGCAGTTCTTC. The whole variable domain, remainder taken from reference TRBV9 and TRBJ2-1, is DSGVTQTPKHLITATGQRVTLRCSPRSGDLSVYWYQQSLDQGLQFLIQYYNGEERAKGNILERFSAQQFPDLHSELNLSSLELGDSALYFCASSVEGSGSLHNNEQFFGPGTRLTVL.

J is TRBJ2-1 and V is TRBV11-2, with TRBD1 as a possible D gene (6 bases). Germline-derived CDR1 and CDR2 are SGHAT and FQNNGV. V shed 1 base and J shed 7 bases, with 14 bases lying between them. CDR3 size: 15 residues. In DNA, the CDR3 is TGTGCCAGCAGCTTAGCCAACCAGGGGCGGAATGAGCAGTTCTTC. It translates to CASSLANQGRNEQFF.

The table lists this clonotype with a count of one. The chain joins TRBV28 to TRBJ2-1; D remains ambiguous. Germline V gene sequence: CDR1 MDHEN, CDR2 SYDVKM. V lost 4 bases and J lost 0, with 10 bases in between. This CDR3 spans 15 amino acids. The CDR3: CASSSDRSSYNEQFF. CDR3 nucleotide sequence: TGTGCCAGCAGTTCAGACCGGAGCTCCTACAATGAGCAGTTCTTC.

This clonotype was seen a single time. The gene calls are TRBV19 and TRBJ2-1; D may match TRBD1 or TRBD2 (6 bases each). Trimming removed 5 bases at V and 9 bases at J, with 17 bases between. In germline, CDR1 is LNHDA, CDR2 SQIVND (reference sequence). This CDR3 spans 14 amino acids. The CDR3, as DNA: TGTGCCAGTAGTTTATTTTTGGGGGGCCTTGAGCAGTTCTTC. The encoded protein is CASSLFLGGLEQFF.

The V and J genes are TRBV20-1 and TRBJ2-7, with TRBD1 identical over 7 bases. The CDR3 runs 14 residues. Germline values: CDR1 DFQATT, CDR2 SNEGSKA (reference sequence). With V trimmed by 0 bases and J by 2 bases, 4 bases remained unmatched. As DNA, the CDR3 is TGCAGTGCTAGAGATCGACAGGGCACCTACGAGCAGTACTTC. This sequence encodes CSARDRQGTYEQYF.

The V call is TRBV11-2, the J call TRBJ1-1; 9 bases align to TRBD1. The germline V gene has CDR1 SGHAT and CDR2 FQNNGV. J lost 5 bases, V lost 6 bases, and 13 bases had no gene match. The CDR3 has 16 amino acids. CDR3 loop: CASSLVGRTGETEAFF. The CDR3 DNA sequence: TGTGCCAGCAGTCTGGTCGGCCGGACAGGGGAAACTGAAGCTTTCTTT.